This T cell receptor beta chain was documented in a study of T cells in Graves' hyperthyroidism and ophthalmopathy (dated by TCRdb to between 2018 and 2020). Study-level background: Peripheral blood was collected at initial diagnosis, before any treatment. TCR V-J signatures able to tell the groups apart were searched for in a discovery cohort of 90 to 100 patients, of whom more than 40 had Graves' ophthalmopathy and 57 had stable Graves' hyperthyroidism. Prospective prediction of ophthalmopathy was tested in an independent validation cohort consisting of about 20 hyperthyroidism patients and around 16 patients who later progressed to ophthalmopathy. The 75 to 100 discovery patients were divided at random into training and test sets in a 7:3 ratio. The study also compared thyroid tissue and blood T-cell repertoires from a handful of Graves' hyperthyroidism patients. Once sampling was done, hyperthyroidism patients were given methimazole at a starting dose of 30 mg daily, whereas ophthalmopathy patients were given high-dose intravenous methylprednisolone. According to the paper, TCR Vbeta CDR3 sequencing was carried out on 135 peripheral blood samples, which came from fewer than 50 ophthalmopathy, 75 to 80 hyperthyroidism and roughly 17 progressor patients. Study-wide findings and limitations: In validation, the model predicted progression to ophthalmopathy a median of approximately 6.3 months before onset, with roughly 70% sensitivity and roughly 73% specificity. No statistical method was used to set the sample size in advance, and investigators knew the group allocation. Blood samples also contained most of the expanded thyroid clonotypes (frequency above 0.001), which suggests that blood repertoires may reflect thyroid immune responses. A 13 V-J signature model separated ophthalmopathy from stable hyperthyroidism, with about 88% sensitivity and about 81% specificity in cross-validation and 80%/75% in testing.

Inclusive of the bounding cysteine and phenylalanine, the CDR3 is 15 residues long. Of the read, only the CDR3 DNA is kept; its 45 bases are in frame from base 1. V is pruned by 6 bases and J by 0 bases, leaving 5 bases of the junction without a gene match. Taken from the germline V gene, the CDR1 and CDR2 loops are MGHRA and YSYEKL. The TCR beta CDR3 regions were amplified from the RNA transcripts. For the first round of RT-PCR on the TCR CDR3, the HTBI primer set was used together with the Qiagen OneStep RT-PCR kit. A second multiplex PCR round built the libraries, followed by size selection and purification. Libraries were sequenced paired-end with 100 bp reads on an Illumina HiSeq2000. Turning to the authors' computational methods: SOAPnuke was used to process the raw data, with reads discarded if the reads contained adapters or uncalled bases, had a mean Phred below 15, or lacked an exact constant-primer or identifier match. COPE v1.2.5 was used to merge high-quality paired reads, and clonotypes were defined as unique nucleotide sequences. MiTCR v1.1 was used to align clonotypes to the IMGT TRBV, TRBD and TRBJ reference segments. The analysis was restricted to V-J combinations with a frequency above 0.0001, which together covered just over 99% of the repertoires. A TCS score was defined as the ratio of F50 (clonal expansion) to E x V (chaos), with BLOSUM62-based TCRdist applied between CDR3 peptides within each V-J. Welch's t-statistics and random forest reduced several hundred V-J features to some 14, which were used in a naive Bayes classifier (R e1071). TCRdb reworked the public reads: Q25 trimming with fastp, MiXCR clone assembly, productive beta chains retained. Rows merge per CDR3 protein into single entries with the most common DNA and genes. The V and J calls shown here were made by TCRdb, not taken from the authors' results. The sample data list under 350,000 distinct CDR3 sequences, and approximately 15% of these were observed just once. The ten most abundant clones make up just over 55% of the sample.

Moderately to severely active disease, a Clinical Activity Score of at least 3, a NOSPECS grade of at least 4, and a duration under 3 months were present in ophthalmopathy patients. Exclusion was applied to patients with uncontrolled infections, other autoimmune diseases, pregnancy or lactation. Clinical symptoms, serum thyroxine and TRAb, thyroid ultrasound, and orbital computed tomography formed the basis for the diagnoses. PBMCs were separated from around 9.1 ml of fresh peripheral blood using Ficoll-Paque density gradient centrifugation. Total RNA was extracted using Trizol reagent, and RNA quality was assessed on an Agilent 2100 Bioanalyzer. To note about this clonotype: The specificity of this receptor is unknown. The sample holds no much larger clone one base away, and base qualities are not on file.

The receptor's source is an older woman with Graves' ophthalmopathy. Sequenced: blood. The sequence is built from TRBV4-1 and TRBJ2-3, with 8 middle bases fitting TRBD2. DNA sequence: TGCGCCAGCAGACTTAGCGGGGATAGCACAGATACGCAGTATTTT. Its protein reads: CASRLSGDSTDTQYF.